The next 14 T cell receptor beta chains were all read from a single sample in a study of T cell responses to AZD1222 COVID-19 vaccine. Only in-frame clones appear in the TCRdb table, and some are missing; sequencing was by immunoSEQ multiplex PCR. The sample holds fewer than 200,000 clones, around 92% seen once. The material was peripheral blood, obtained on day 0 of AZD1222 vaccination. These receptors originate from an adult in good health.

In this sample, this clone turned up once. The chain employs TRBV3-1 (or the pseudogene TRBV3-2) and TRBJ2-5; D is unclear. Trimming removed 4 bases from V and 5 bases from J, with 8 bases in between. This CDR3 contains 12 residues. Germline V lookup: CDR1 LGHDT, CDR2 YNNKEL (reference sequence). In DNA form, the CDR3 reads TGTGCCAGCAGCCGGGCCGGGGAGACCCAGTACTTC. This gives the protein CASSRAGETQYF.

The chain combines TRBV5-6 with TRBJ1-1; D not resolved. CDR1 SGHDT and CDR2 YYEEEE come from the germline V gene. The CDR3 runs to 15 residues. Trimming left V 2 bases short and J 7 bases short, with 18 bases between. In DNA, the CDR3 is TGTGCCAGCAGCTTAAGTCTCAGAGTGGAAGTTGAAGCTTTCTTT. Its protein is CASSLSLRVEVEAFF. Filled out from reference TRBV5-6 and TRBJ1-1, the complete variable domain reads DAGVTQSPTHLIKTRGQQVTLRCSPKSGHDTVSWYQQALGQGPQFIFQYYEEEERQRGNFPDRFSGHQFPNYSSELNVNALLLGDSALYLCASSLSLRVEVEAFFGQGTRLTVV.

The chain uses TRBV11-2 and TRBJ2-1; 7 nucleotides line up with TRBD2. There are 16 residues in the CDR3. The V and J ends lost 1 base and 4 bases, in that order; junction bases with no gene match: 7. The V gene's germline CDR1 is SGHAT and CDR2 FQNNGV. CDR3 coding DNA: TGTGCCAGCAGCTTAGTCTCCAGCGGGGCTTACAATGAGCAGTTCTTC. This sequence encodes CASSLVSSGAYNEQFF. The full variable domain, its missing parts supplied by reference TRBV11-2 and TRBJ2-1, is EAGVAQSPRYKIIEKRQSVAFWCNPISGHATLYWYQQILGQGPKLLIQFQNNGVVDDSQLPKDRFSAERLKGVDSTLKIQPAKLEDSAVYLCASSLVSSGAYNEQFFGPGTRLTVL.

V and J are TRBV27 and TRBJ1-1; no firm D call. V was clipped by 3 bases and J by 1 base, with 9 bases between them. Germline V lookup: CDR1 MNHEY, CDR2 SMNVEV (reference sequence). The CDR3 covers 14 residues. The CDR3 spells CASSFLNGNTEAFF. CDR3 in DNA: TGTGCCAGCAGTTTCCTTAACGGGAACACTGAAGCTTTCTTT.

The CDR3 nucleotides read TGCGCCAGCAGCCGAGTCAGCGGGAGGGCTACCTACGAGCAGTACTTC. Translated: CASSRVSGRATYEQYF. This chain uses TRBV5-1 with TRBJ2-7, with 10 bases identical to TRBD2. V lost 4 bases to trimming and J lost 2 bases; unmatched junction nucleotides: 9. CDR1 is SGHRS and CDR2 is YFSETQ in the germline V gene. This CDR3 has 16 amino acids.

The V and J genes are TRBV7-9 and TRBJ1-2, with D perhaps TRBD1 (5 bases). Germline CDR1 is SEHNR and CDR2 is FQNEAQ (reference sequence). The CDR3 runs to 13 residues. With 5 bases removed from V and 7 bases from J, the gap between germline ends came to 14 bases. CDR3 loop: CASSPRDWFGYTF. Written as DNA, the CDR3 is TGTGCCAGCAGCCCCCGGGACTGGTTTGGCTACACCTTC.

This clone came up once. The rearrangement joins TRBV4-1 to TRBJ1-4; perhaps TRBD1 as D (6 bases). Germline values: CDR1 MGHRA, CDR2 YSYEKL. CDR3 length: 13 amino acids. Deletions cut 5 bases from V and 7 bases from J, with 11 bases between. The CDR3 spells CASSRAGVEKLFF. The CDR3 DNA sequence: TGCGCCAGCAGCAGAGCAGGGGTTGAAAAACTGTTTTTT.

CDR3 loop: CASSQAGGKMKLFF. In nucleotides, the CDR3 is TGTGCCAGCAGCCAAGCAGGGGGCAAAATGAAACTGTTTTTT. The chain has TRBV3-1 (or the pseudogene TRBV3-2) and TRBJ1-4, with TRBD1 matching over 8 bases. CDR1 is LGHDT and CDR2 is YNNKEL in the germline V gene (reference sequence). There are 14 residues in the CDR3. Trimming removed 1 base from V and 11 bases from J; junction bases left unmatched: 6.

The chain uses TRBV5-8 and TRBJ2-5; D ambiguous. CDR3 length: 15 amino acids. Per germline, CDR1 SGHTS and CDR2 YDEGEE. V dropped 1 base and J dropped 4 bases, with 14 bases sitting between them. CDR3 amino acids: CASSLNPQRRETQYF. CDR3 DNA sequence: TGTGCCAGCAGCTTGAATCCACAGCGACGAGAGACCCAGTACTTC.

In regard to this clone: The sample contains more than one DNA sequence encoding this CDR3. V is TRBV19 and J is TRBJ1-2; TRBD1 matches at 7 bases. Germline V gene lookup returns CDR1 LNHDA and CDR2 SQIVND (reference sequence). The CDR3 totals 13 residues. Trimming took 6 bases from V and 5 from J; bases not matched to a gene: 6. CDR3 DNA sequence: TGTGCCAGTAGCCCCGGGACAGATTATGGCTACACCTTC. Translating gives CASSPGTDYGYTF.

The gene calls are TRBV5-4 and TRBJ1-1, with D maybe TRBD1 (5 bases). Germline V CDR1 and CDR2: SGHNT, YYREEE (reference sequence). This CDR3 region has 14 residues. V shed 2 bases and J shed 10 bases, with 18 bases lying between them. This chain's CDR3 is CASSLAEGNLPAFF. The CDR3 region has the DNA TGTGCCAGCAGCTTAGCCGAGGGGAATCTTCCAGCTTTCTTT.

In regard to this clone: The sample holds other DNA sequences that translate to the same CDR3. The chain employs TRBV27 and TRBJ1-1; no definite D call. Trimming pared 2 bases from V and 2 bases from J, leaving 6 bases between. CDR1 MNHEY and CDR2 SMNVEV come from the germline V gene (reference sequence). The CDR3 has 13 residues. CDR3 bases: TGTGCCAGCAGTTTAACGGAAAACACTGAAGCTTTCTTT. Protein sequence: CASSLTENTEAFF.

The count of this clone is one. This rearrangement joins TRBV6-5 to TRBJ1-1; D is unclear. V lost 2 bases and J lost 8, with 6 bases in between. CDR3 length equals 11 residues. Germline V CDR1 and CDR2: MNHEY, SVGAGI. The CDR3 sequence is CASSYKAEAFF. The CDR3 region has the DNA TGTGCCAGCAGTTACAAGGCAGAAGCTTTCTTT.

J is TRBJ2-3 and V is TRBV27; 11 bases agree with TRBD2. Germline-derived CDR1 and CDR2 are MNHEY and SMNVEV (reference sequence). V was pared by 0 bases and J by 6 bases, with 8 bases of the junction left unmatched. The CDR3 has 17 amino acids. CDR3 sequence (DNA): TGTGCCAGCAGTTTATCGGGACTAGCGGCCCTAGTGGATACGCAGTATTTT. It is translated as CASSLSGLAALVDTQYF.